These 4 T cell receptor beta chains originate from one sample sequenced in a study of cytomegalovirus exposure and HLA in healthy donors. Amplification used 60 Vbeta primers and 13 Jbeta primers. This table comes from immunoSEQ multiplex PCR, and its TCRdb copy is limited to in-frame clones, with some not included. Here the sample spans about 130,000 clones, 81% being singletons. Sequencing was carried out using PBMCs. The receptor set was obtained from a man younger than 35 in good health and CMV-seropositive.

V and J are TRBV13 and TRBJ2-1, with D maybe TRBD1 (6 bases). The germline V gene has CDR1 PRHDT and CDR2 FYEKMQ (reference sequence). The V end was cut by 2 bases, the J end by 7 bases, with 15 bases between. This CDR3 spans 15 amino acids. The CDR3 sequence is CASSLSSLTGNEQFF. In DNA, the CDR3 is TGTGCCAGCAGCTTAAGCAGTCTTACAGGGAATGAGCAGTTCTTC.

CDR3 region: CASSSPRTSRPYEQYF. CDR3 DNA: TGTGCCAGCAGCTCCCCTCGGACTAGCCGCCCCTACGAGCAGTACTTC. The V call is TRBV7-8, the J call TRBJ2-7, with TRBD2 identical over 8 bases. There are 16 residues in the CDR3. CDR1 SGHVS and CDR2 FQNEAQ come from the germline V gene. Trimming at V came to 4 bases and at J to 2 bases, leaving 10 bases not matched to a gene.

The J gene is TRBJ2-7, the V gene TRBV2, with TRBD1 identical over 9 bases. From germline, CDR1 is SNHLY and CDR2 FYNNEI. CDR3 size: 15 residues. V dropped 6 bases and J dropped 4; count of bases not matched to a gene: 10. CDR3 DNA: TGTGCCAGCAGAGGACAGGGGATCGATCCGTACGAGCAGTACTTC. Its translation is CASRGQGIDPYEQYF. Full variable domain (remainder filled in from reference TRBV2 and TRBJ2-7): EPEVTQTPSHQVTQMGQEVILRCVPISNHLYFYWYRQILGQKVEFLVSFYNNEISEKSEIFDDQFSVERPDGSNFTLKIRSTKLEDSAMYFCASRGQGIDPYEQYFGPGTRLTVT.

V gene TRBV27 combines with J gene TRBJ1-1, with 8 nucleotides matching TRBD1. Germline V CDR1 and CDR2: MNHEY, SMNVEV (reference sequence). This CDR3 spans 16 amino acids. J lost 0 bases, V lost 5 bases, and 8 bases had no gene match. Written as DNA, the CDR3 is TGTGCCAGCAGTCCTAATCAGGGGGCAATGAACACTGAAGCTTTCTTT. Protein sequence: CASSPNQGAMNTEAFF.